The 6 T cell receptor beta chains below come from one sample, sequenced in a study of blood T cell repertoires in COVID-19. Libraries were prepared by immunoSEQ multiplex PCR; TCRdb keeps only in-frame clonotypes and omits some of them. This table has about 210,000 clones, roughly four fifths appearing once. Source material: peripheral blood. The receptor set was obtained from a woman aged 50 to 60 with active or convalescent COVID-19.

This sequence joins TRBV7-2 and TRBJ2-1, with TRBD1 matching 7 bases. The CDR3 is made up of 14 amino acids. The germline V gene encodes CDR1 SGHTA and CDR2 FQGNSA. Trimming cost V 5 bases and J 3 bases; bases outside gene matches: 4. DNA for the CDR3: TGTGCCAGCAGCCCCGGGGACAGCTACAATGAGCAGTTCTTC. Its translation: CASSPGDSYNEQFF.

The chain employs TRBV15 and TRBJ1-1; D may be TRBD1 (5 bases). The CDR3 is 15 amino acids. Between the trimmed V and J ends, which lost 4 bases and 1 base, there was a span of 13 bases. CDR1 is LNHNV and CDR2 is YYDKDF in the germline V gene (reference sequence). The CDR3 DNA reads as TGTGCCACCAGCATTACTACAGGAGCGAACACTGAAGCTTTCTTT. Translating it yields CATSITTGANTEAFF.

The genes are TRBV7-9 and TRBJ2-1, with 9 bases matching TRBD1. The V gene's germline CDR1 is SEHNR and CDR2 FQNEAQ (reference sequence). The CDR3 is made up of 15 amino acids. V was clipped by 2 bases and J by 7 bases; unmatched bases: 6. CDR3 in amino acids: CASSLWTGTGNEQFF. Written as DNA, the CDR3 is TGTGCCAGCAGCTTATGGACAGGGACAGGGAATGAGCAGTTCTTC.

In this sample, this clone turned up once. The gene calls are TRBV6-5 and TRBJ1-1; D remains ambiguous. Germline V gene data show CDR1 as MNHEY and CDR2 as SVGAGI. Trimming stripped 4 bases from V and 4 bases from J, with 16 bases between. The CDR3 contains 15 residues. The DNA for the CDR3 is TGTGCCAGCAGTTGGGGTGGGAGGTTGGCCACTGAAGCTTTCTTT. Translation: CASSWGGRLATEAFF.

The V and J genes are TRBV18 and TRBJ2-1, with 9 bases that match TRBD1. After removal of 5 bases from V and 8 bases from J, the junction contained 13 bases not matched to a gene. The CDR3 sequence is 16 residues long. Per the germline V gene, CDR1 is KGHSH and CDR2 is LQKENI. CDR3 protein: CASSSSPGTGTHEQFF. The DNA of the CDR3 is TGTGCCAGCTCATCCAGTCCCGGGACAGGGACCCATGAGCAGTTCTTC.

The genes are TRBV24-1 and TRBJ2-1; possible D gene TRBD2, 7 bases. Trimming pared 9 bases from V and 11 bases from J, leaving 22 bases between. Germline V CDR1 and CDR2: KGHDR, SFDVKD. The CDR3 is made up of 14 amino acids. The CDR3 DNA sequence: TGTGCCACCGAACCAGGGCAGAGGGGGGGGAAGCAGTTCTTC. This translates into CATEPGQRGGKQFF.